The subject of this entry is one TCR beta chain. Its antigen is undetermined. A clone one base away is much larger, so this may be a read error. The data originate from a study of glioma-infiltrating T cells. Study-wide points: Tissue-blood divergence was below expectation in non-neoplastic patients, above in gliomas. Only very few CDR3 sequences appeared in both tissue and blood.

The ends were cut back, 2 bases at V and 5 bases at J, with 12 bases in the middle. The CDR3 has 14 amino acids. Germline lookup yields CDR1 MNHNY and CDR2 SVGAGI (reference sequence). TCR alpha and beta CDR3 regions were amplified from RNA using iRepertoire nested multiplex PCR. One-step reverse transcription and amplification started from approximately 100-400 ng of tissue mRNA or PBMC total RNA. TCRdb recomputed calls from the multiplex PCR reads with MiXCR, one row per CDR3 protein. The data show approximately 140,000 distinct CDR3 sequences, with around 25% seen just once and under 35% held by the top ten.

The chain joins TRBV6-6 to TRBJ2-5, with D hard to call. The TCR was taken from a human donor with low-grade glioma or glioblastoma, undergoing nonglioma brain surgery, or in good health (not recorded which). Sequenced sample: glioma tissue, nonneoplastic brain tissue, or PBMCs (not recorded which). The CDR3 region is CASSYQKSGETQYF. The CDR3 region has the DNA TGTGCCAGCAGTTACCAGAAATCCGGGGAGACCCAGTACTTC.